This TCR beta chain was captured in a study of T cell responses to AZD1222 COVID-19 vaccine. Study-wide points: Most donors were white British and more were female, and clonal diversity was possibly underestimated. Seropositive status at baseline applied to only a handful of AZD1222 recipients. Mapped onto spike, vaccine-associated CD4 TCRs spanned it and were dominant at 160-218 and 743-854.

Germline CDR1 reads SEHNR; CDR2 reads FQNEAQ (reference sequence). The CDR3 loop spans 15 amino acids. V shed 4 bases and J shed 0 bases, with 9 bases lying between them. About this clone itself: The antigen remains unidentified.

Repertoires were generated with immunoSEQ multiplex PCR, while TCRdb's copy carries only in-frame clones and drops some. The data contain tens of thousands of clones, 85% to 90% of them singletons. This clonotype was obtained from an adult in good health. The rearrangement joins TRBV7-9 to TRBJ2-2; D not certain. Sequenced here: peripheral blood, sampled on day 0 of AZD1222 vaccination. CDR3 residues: CASSSDLPNTGELFF. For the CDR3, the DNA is TGTGCCAGCAGCTCCGACTTACCGAACACCGGGGAGCTGTTTTTT.